This T cell receptor (beta chain) was recovered during a study of CD8 T cells in ankylosing spondylitis. Study-wide results and caveats: Characteristic, it appeared, of ankylosing spondylitis blood was a TCR beta motif of about eight highly homologous variants.

Per germline, CDR1 SGHTA and CDR2 FQGNSA. Trimming at V came to 5 bases and at J to 0 bases, leaving 12 bases not matched to a gene. The CDR3 loop spans 17 amino acids. TCRdb re-called the 5' RACE reads with MiXCR, one entry per CDR3 protein. The sample holds a few hundred thousand distinct CDR3 sequences, about a fifth seen once. In the case of this clonotype: Its antigen is undetermined.

The source material was blood, either unsorted or a sorted T cell fraction (not recorded which). The V call is TRBV7-2, the J call TRBJ2-5; 7 bases are shared with TRBD2. The clonotype originates from a male donor with ankylosing spondylitis. This CDR3 reads CASSQVGGMGDQETQYF. CDR3 bases: TGTGCCAGCAGCCAAGTGGGGGGGATGGGGGACCAAGAGACCCAGTACTTC. The full variable domain, with the rest looked up from reference TRBV7-2 and TRBJ2-5, is GAGVSQSPSNKVTEKGKDVELRCDPISGHTALYWYRQSLGQGLEFLIYFQGNSAPDKSGLPSDRFSAERTGGSVSTLTIQRTQQEDSAVYLCASSQVGGMGDQETQYFGPGTRLLVL.